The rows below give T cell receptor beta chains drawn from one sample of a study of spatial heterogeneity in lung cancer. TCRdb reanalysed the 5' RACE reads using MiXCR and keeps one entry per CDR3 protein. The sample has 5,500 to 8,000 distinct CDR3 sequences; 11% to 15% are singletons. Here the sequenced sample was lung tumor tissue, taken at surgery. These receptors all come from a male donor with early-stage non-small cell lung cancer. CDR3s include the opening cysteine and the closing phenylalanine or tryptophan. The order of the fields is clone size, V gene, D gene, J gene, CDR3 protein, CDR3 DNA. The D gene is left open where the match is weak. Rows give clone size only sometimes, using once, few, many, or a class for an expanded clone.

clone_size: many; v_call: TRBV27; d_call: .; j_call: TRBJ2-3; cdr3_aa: CASSFQANTDTQYF; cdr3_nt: TGTGCCAGCAGTTTCCAGGCGAACACAGATACGCAGTATTTT
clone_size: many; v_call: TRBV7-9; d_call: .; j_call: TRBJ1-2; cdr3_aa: CASSLEGRLGGYTF; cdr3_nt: TGTGCCAGCAGCTTAGAGGGGCGGCTTGGTGGCTACACCTTC
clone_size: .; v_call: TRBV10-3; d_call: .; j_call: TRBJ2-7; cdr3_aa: CAISELGTPQGEQYF; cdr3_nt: TGTGCCATCAGTGAGCTCGGGACACCCCAGGGGGAGCAGTACTTC
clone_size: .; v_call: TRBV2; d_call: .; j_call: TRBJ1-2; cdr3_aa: CASSPNSNYGYTF; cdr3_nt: TGTGCCAGCAGCCCGAACAGTAACTATGGCTACACCTTC
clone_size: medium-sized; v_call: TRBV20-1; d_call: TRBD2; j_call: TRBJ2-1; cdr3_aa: CSARDRFSASGRVNEQFF; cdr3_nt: TGCAGTGCTAGAGATCGATTTAGCGCTAGCGGGAGAGTCAATGAGCAGTTCTTC
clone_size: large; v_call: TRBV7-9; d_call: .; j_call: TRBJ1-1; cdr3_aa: CASSSDRLRTEAFF; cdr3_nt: TGTGCCAGCAGCTCAGACAGGTTAAGGACTGAAGCTTTCTTT
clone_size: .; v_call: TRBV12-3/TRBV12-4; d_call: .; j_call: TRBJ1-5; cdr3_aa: CASSLNQPQHF; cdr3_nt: TGTGCCAGCAGCCTGAATCAGCCCCAGCATTTT
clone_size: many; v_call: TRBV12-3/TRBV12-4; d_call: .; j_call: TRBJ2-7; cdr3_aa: CASSLAMNYEQYF; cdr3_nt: TGTGCCAGCAGTTTAGCGATGAATTACGAGCAGTACTTC
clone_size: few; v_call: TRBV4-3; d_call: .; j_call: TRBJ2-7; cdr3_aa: CASSQLTSSYEQYF; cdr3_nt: TGCGCCAGCAGCCAGCTGACAAGTTCCTACGAGCAGTACTTC
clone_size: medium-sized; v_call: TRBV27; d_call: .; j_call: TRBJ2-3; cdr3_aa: CASSLERSTDTQYF; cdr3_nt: TGTGCCAGCAGTTTAGAAAGAAGCACAGATACGCAGTATTTT
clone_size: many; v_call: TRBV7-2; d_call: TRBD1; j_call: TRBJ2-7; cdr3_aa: CASSLDNRGYEQYF; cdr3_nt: TGTGCCAGCAGCTTAGATAACAGGGGATACGAGCAGTACTTC
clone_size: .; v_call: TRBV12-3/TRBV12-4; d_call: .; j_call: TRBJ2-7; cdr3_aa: CASSSRYEQYF; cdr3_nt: TGTGCCAGCAGTTCCCGCTACGAGCAGTACTTC
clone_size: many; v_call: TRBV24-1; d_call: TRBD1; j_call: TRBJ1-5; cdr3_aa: CATSEGTAYNQPQHF; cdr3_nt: TGTGCCACCAGTGAGGGGACAGCGTATAATCAGCCCCAGCATTTT
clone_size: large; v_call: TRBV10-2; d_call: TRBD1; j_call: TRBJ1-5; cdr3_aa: CASREDRDQPQHF; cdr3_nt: TGCGCCAGCAGGGAGGACAGGGACCAGCCCCAGCATTTT
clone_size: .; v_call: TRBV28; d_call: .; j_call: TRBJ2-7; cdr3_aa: CASSTGYYEQYF; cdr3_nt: TGTGCCAGCAGCACAGGGTACTACGAGCAGTACTTC
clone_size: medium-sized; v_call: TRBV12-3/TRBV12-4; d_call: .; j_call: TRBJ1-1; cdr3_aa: CASSFIYEAFF; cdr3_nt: TGTGCCAGCAGTTTTATTTATGAAGCTTTCTTT
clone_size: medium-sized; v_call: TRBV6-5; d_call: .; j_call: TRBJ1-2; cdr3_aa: CASSYRRGGYTF; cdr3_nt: TGTGCCAGCAGTTACAGGAGAGGCGGCTACACCTTC
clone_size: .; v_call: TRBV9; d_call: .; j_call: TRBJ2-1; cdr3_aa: CASSVGASPNEQFF; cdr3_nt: TGTGCCAGCAGCGTAGGGGCCAGCCCCAATGAGCAGTTCTTC
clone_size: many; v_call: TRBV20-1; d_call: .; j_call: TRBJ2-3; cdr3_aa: CSARDLLTGGSTDTQYF; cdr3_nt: TGCAGTGCTAGAGACCTCCTGACCGGGGGTAGCACAGATACGCAGTATTTT
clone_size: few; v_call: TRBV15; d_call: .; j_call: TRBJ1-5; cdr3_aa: CATSRDRVAQPQHF; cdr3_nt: TGTGCCACCAGCAGAGATAGAGTGGCTCAGCCCCAGCATTTT
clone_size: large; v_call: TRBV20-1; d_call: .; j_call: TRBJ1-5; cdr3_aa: CSARDDINQPQHF; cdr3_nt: TGCAGTGCTAGAGACGACATAAATCAGCCCCAGCATTTT
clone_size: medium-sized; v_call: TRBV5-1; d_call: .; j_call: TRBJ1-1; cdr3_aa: CASSFLGQGGTEAFF; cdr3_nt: TGCGCCAGCAGCTTTTTGGGGCAGGGCGGCACTGAAGCTTTCTTT
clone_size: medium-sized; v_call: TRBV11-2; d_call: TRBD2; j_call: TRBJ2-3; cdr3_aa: CASSWTSGTDTQYF; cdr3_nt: TGTGCCAGCAGCTGGACTAGCGGCACAGATACGCAGTATTTT
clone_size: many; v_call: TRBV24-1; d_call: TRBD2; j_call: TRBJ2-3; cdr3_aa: CATSDPGTSGLTDTQYF; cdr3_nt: TGTGCCACCAGTGACCCTGGGACTAGCGGCCTCACAGATACGCAGTATTTT
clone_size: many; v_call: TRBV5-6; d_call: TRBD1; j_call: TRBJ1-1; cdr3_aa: CASSSDRPYTEAFF; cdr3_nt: TGTGCCAGCAGTTCGGACAGGCCTTACACTGAAGCTTTCTTT
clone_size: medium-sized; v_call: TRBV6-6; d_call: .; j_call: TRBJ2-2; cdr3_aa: CASSYDRGTKTGELFF; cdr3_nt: TGTGCCAGCAGTTACGACCGCGGGACGAAAACCGGGGAGCTGTTTTTT
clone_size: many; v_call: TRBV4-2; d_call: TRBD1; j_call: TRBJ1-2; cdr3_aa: CASSQVPARGYYGYTF; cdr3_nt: TGTGCCAGCAGCCAAGTCCCGGCCAGGGGGTACTATGGCTACACCTTC
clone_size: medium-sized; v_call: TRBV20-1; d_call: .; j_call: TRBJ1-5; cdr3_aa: CSARKAGGQPQHF; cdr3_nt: TGCAGTGCTAGGAAGGCAGGAGGTCAGCCCCAGCATTTT
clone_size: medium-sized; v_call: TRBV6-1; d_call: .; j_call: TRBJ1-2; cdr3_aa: CASSEGFGAVYGYTF; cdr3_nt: TGTGCCAGCAGTGAAGGATTTGGGGCGGTTTATGGCTACACCTTC
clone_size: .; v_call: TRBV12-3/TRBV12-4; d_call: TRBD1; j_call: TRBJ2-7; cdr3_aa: CASTLGQGAYEQYF; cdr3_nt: TGTGCCAGCACCCTCGGACAGGGGGCATACGAGCAGTACTTC
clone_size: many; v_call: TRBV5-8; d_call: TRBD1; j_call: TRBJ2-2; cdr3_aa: CASSLHRGLGELFF; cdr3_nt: TGTGCCAGCAGCTTACACAGGGGGCTCGGGGAGCTGTTTTTT
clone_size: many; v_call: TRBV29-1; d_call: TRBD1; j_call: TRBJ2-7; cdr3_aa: CSATRQGGYEQYF; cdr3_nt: TGCAGCGCCACAAGACAGGGCGGGTACGAGCAGTACTTC
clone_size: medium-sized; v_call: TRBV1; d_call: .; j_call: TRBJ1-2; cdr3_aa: CTSSPLSKGRSGYTF; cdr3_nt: TGCACCAGCAGCCCACTTAGCAAGGGGAGGTCGGGCTACACCTTC
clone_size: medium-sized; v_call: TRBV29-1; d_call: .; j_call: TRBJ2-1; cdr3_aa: CSGRHSGGTYNEQFF; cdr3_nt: TGCAGCGGAAGACATAGCGGCGGGACCTACAATGAGCAGTTCTTC
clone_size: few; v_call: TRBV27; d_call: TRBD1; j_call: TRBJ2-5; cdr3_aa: CASSYTGDQETQYF; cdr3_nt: TGTGCCAGCAGTTACACAGGGGACCAAGAGACCCAGTACTTC
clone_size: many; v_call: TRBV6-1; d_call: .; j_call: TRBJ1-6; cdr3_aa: CASSRAGQGLSSYNSPLHF; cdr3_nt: TGTGCCAGCAGCCGAGCCGGGCAGGGCCTGAGCTCCTATAATTCACCCCTCCACTTT
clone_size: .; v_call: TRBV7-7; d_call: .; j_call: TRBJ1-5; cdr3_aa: CASSLGLGQPQHF; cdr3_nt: TGTGCTAGCAGCTTAGGACTTGGGCAGCCCCAGCATTTT
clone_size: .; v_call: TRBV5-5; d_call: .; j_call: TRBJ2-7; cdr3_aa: CASSLDPAREQYF; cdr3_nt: TGTGCCAGCAGCTTGGATCCGGCTCGCGAGCAGTACTTC
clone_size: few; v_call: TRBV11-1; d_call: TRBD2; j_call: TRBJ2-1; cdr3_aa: CASSPPGLAGEQFF; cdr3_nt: TGTGCCAGCAGCCCCCCGGGACTAGCGGGTGAGCAGTTCTTC
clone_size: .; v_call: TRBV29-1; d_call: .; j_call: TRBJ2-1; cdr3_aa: CSVGTDYNEQFF; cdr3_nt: TGCAGCGTCGGGACGGATTACAATGAGCAGTTCTTC
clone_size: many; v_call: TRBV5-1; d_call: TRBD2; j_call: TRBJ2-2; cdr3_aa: CASSPTSGMDTGELFF; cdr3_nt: TGCGCCAGCAGCCCGACTAGCGGGATGGACACCGGGGAGCTGTTTTTT
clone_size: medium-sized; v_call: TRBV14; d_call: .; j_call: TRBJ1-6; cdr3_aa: CASSLRQAHNSPLHF; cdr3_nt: TGTGCCAGCAGCCTAAGACAGGCCCATAATTCACCCCTCCACTTT
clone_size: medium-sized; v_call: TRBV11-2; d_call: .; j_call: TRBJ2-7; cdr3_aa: CASSLDYQPYEQYF; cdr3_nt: TGTGCCAGCAGCTTAGATTATCAACCCTACGAGCAGTACTTC
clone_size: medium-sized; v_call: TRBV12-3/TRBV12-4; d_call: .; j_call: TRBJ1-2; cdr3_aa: CASSLGNYGYTF; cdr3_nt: TGTGCCAGCAGTTTAGGCAACTATGGCTACACCTTC
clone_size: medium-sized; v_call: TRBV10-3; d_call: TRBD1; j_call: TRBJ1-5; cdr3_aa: CAISGQGNNHQPQHF; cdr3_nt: TGTGCCATCAGTGGACAGGGCAACAACCATCAGCCCCAGCATTTT
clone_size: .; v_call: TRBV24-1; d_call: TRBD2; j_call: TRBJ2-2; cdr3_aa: CATGGGLADTGELFF; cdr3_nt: TGTGCCACCGGCGGGGGACTAGCGGACACCGGGGAGCTGTTTTTT
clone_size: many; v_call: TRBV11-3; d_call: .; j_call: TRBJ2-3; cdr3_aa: CASSSTRGSTDTQYF; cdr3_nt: TGTGCCAGCAGCTCCACTAGAGGTAGCACAGATACGCAGTATTTT
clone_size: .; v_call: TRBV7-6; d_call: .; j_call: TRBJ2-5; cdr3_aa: CASSSVFEGLRETQYF; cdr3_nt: TGTGCCAGCAGCTCCGTTTTTGAGGGCTTGAGGGAGACCCAGTACTTC
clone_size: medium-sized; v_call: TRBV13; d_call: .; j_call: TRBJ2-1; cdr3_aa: CASSLKSYNEQFF; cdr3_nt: TGTGCCAGCAGCTTGAAGTCCTACAATGAGCAGTTCTTC
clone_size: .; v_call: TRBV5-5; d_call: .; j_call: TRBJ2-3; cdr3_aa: CASSGERGASTDTQYF; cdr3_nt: TGTGCCAGCAGTGGGGAAAGAGGGGCTAGCACAGATACGCAGTATTTT
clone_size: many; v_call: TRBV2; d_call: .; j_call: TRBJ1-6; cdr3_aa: CASEKTGVGSPLHF; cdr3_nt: TGTGCCAGCGAAAAAACTGGAGTGGGTTCACCCCTCCACTTT
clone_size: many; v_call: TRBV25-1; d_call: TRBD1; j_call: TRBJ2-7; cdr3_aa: CASSLPGQNYEQYF; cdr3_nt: TGTGCCAGCAGTTTACCGGGACAGAACTACGAGCAGTACTTC
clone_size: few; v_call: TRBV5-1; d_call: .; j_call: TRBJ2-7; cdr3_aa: CASSMDSHEQYF; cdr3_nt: TGCGCCAGCAGCATGGACAGCCACGAGCAGTACTTC
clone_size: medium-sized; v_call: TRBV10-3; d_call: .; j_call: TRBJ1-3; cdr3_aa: CATQSDGNTIYF; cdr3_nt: TGTGCCACGCAGTCGGATGGAAACACCATATATTTT
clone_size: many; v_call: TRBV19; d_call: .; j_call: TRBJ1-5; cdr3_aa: CASSAETAYQPQHF; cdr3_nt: TGTGCCAGTAGTGCCGAGACAGCTTATCAGCCCCAGCATTTT
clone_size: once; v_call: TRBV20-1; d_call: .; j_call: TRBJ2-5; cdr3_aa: CSARVGETQYF; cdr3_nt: TGCAGTGCTAGGGTAGGAGAGACCCAGTACTTC
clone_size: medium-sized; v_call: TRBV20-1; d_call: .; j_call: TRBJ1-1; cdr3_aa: CSARDPLNTEAFF; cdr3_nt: TGCAGTGCTAGAGATCCTTTGAACACTGAAGCTTTCTTT
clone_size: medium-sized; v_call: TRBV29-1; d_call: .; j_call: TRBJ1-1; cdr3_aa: CSVEPRPRTEAFF; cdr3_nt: TGCAGCGTTGAACCTCGACCCAGGACTGAAGCTTTCTTT
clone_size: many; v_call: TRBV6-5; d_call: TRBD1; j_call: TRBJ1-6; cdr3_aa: CASSSGRGLKLSPLHF; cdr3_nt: TGTGCCAGCAGTTCTGGCAGGGGGTTAAAATTGTCACCCCTCCACTTT